This entry lists 16 T cell receptor beta chains sequenced from one sample in a study of Graves' ophthalmopathy and Graves' hyperthyroidism. RNA transcripts served as template for amplifying TCR beta CDR3 sequences. Second-round multiplex PCR followed a first-round RT-PCR using HTBI primers. Using its own MiXCR run on the multiplex PCR reads, TCRdb lists one record per CDR3 protein. The sample carries about 210,000 distinct CDR3 sequences, 25% to 30% recorded once. Sequences were obtained from peripheral blood. The receptors were sampled from a man aged 45 to 65 with Graves' ophthalmopathy.

This chain uses TRBV11-3 with TRBJ1-1, with unresolved D. This CDR3 comprises 13 residues. Per the germline V gene, CDR1 is SGHNT and CDR2 is YENEEA. Trimming took 1 base from V and 3 from J, leaving 6 bases between them. CDR3 protein: CASSLVPDTEAFF. CDR3 sequence (DNA): TGTGCCAGCAGCTTAGTTCCAGACACTGAAGCTTTCTTT. The full variable domain, in which reference TRBV11-3 and TRBJ1-1 provide the parts outside the CDR3, is EAGVVQSPRYKIIEKKQPVAFWCNPISGHNTLYWYLQNLGQGPELLIRYENEEAVDDSQLPKDRFSAERLKGVDSTLKIQPAELGDSAVYLCASSLVPDTEAFFGQGTRLTVV.

A few counts support this clonotype. The rearrangement uses TRBV27 and TRBJ1-6; weak D call: TRBD1 (5 bases). Trimming removed 2 bases from V and 8 bases from J, with 13 bases in between. Per germline, CDR1 MNHEY and CDR2 SMNVEV (reference sequence). The CDR3 sequence is 15 residues long. CDR3 sequence (DNA): TGTGCCAGCAGTTTACTCAGGGTGCAGGATTCACCCCTCCACTTT. Translating gives CASSLLRVQDSPLHF.

The table lists this clonotype with many counts. V is TRBV6-5 and J is TRBJ2-7; D perhaps matches TRBD2 (5 bases). Trimming pared 7 bases from V and 0 bases from J, leaving 10 bases between. The CDR3 sequence is 13 residues long. CDR1 is MNHEY and CDR2 is SVGAGI in the germline V gene. CDR3 sequence (DNA): TGTGCCAGCAAGCGGCCGAGCTCCTACGAGCAGTACTTC. It is translated as CASKRPSSYEQYF.

Many counts were recorded for this clonotype. The genes are TRBV6-5 and TRBJ2-5; 7 bases align to TRBD1. Per germline, CDR1 MNHEY and CDR2 SVGAGI. V shed 2 bases, J shed 5 bases, and the junction held 17 bases outside the gene matches. This CDR3 contains 18 residues. The CDR3 sequence is CASSYPLSRDSGIETQYF. The CDR3 region has the DNA TGTGCCAGCAGTTACCCCTTATCCCGGGACAGTGGGATCGAGACCCAGTACTTC.

This clonotype was recorded many times. This chain links TRBV7-9 with TRBJ1-6; TRBD1 matches 7 bases. This CDR3 spans 15 amino acids. CDR1 SEHNR and CDR2 FQNEAQ come from the germline V gene (reference sequence). With 1 base clipped from V and 7 bases from J, the junction kept 4 bases outside the gene matches. For the CDR3, the DNA is TGTGCCAGCAGCTTAGAGCAGGGGGGAAATTCACCCCTCCACTTT. Protein sequence: CASSLEQGGNSPLHF.

In this sample, this clonotype turned up many times. This sequence joins TRBV29-1 and TRBJ1-2, with D possibly matching TRBD1 (6 bases). The CDR3 sequence is 12 residues long. Per the germline V gene, CDR1 is SQVTM and CDR2 is ANQGSEA. Trimming took off 8 bases at V and 2 bases at J, with 12 bases between the two ends. The CDR3 reads CSLWGPNYGYTF. The CDR3 DNA follows: TGCAGCCTCTGGGGGCCCAACTATGGCTACACCTTC. The variable domain in full, with the rest retrieved from reference TRBV29-1 and TRBJ1-2, is SAVISQKPSRDICQRGTSLTIQCQVDSQVTMMFWYRQQPGQSLTLIATANQGSEATYESGFVIDKFPISRPNLTFSTLTVSNMSPEDSSIYLCSLWGPNYGYTFGSGTRLTVV.

This clonotype has a count of ten or more. The chain links TRBV11-1 to TRBJ2-5; D is unclear. V lost 3 bases, J lost 1 base, and 9 bases lay in between. This CDR3 contains 14 residues. Per germline, CDR1 SGHAT and CDR2 FQDESV (reference sequence). The CDR3 here is CASSFFPVQETQYF. CDR3 bases: TGTGCCAGCAGCTTTTTCCCAGTCCAAGAGACCCAGTACTTC.

This clonotype was picked up a small number of times. J is TRBJ1-5 and V is TRBV18; D perhaps matches TRBD1 (5 bases). The CDR3 contains 14 residues. The ends were cut back, 8 bases at V and 0 bases at J, with 11 bases in the middle. Germline V lookup: CDR1 KGHSH, CDR2 LQKENI. CDR3 amino acids: CASRDSHSNQPQHF. DNA of the CDR3: TGTGCCAGCCGCGACAGTCATAGCAATCAGCCCCAGCATTTT.

This clonotype was seen ten or more times. The chain couples TRBV4-3 to TRBJ2-2; D unresolved. The germline CDR1 and CDR2 sequences are LGHNA and YSLEER. CDR3 size: 15 residues. Trimming left V 0 bases short and J 3 bases short, with 8 bases between. Here the CDR3 DNA reads TGCGCCAGCAGCCAAGATGTGGGCTACACCGGGGAGCTGTTTTTT. Translating it yields CASSQDVGYTGELFF.

This clonotype has at least ten counts. This chain connects TRBV28 to TRBJ1-2; no clear D. From germline, CDR1 is MDHEN and CDR2 SYDVKM. Trimming removed 6 bases from V and 8 bases from J, with 16 bases in between. The CDR3 loop spans 13 amino acids. The CDR3: CASSPDGNEGYTF. Here the CDR3 DNA reads TGTGCCAGCAGCCCCGACGGGAATGAGGGCTACACCTTC.

The table lists this clonotype with many counts. The junction shows a germline mismatch at one end, possibly a read error. The V call is TRBV19, the J call TRBJ2-7, with D uncertain. Per the germline V gene, CDR1 is LNHDA and CDR2 is SQIVND (reference sequence). This CDR3 contains 11 residues. The CDR3 loop reads CASSTTHEQCF. In DNA, the CDR3 is TGTGCCAGTAGTACGACCCATGAGCAGTGCTTC. Supplemented by reference TRBV19 and TRBJ2-7, the full variable domain reads DGGITQSPKYLFRKEGQNVTLSCEQNLNHDAMYWYRQDPGQGLRLIYYSQIVNDFQKGDIAEGYSVSREKKESFPLTVTSAQKNPTAFYLCASSTTHEQCFGPGTRLTVT.

This clonotype has a count of ten or more. This chain connects TRBV6-2 or TRBV6-3 to TRBJ1-2; D gene ambiguous. CDR1 and CDR2 (germline): MNHEY, SVGEGT. The CDR3 covers 13 residues. The V gene lost 0 bases and the J gene lost 1 base, with 3 bases spanning the gap. CDR3 nucleotide sequence: TGTGCCAGCAGTTACTCGGATAACTATGGCTACACCTTC. Translating it yields CASSYSDNYGYTF.

This clonotype was seen many times. This chain uses TRBV4-2 with TRBJ1-5; TRBD1 agrees at 9 bases. The V gene end was trimmed by 4 bases and the J gene end by 5 bases; junction bases not matched to a gene: 18. CDR3 length equals 19 residues. Per germline, CDR1 LGHNA and CDR2 YNFKEQ. The CDR3 nucleotides are TGTGCCAGCAGCCTCCATATCCGGGACAGGGACCCTAGAGATCAGCCCCAGCATTTT. This gives the protein CASSLHIRDRDPRDQPQHF.

The chain is built from TRBV28 and TRBJ1-1; TRBD1 aligns across 11 bases. J gave up 0 bases and V 5 bases, and 8 bases lay outside the gene matches. The CDR3 extends over 17 amino acids. In germline, CDR1 is MDHEN, CDR2 SYDVKM. The CDR3 spells CASSRQWTGGLNTEAFF. In nucleotides, the CDR3 is TGTGCCAGCAGTCGCCAATGGACAGGGGGCTTGAACACTGAAGCTTTCTTT.

This clonotype was detected ten times or more. V gene TRBV29-1 combines with J gene TRBJ2-7; 8 bases match TRBD2. Unmatched junction bases numbered 7, after V lost 6 bases and J lost 3 bases. The CDR3 sequence is 13 residues long. Germline CDR1 reads SQVTM; CDR2 reads ANQGSEA. The DNA of the CDR3 is TGCAGCGTATTAGCGGGAAGTAGCTACGAGCAGTACTTC. Translated: CSVLAGSSYEQYF.

This clonotype was detected many times. A read error may account for a junction end that differs from germline. This rearrangement joins TRBV9 to TRBJ2-2; 10 bases line up with TRBD2. The CDR3 spans 18 residues. Germline CDR1 is SGDLS and CDR2 is YYNGEE. CDR3 sequence reads: CASSALLGLAGAFGELVF. The CDR3 coding sequence is TGTGCCAGTAGCGCCCTTCTGGGGCTAGCGGGAGCGTTTGGGGAGCTGGTTTTT.